A single sample is the source of the 32 T cell receptor beta chains below, sequenced in a study of blood T cell repertoires in COVID-19. Profiled with immunoSEQ multiplex PCR; TCRdb holds only in-frame clones, not every one. The sample holds a few hundred thousand clones, approximately 82% seen once. Material: peripheral blood. The origin of the receptors is a woman aged 18-29 years with acute or convalescent COVID-19.

V gene TRBV7-6 combines with J gene TRBJ2-1; no firm D call. The V gene lost 6 bases and the J gene lost 0 bases, with 12 bases spanning the gap. The CDR3 totals 15 residues. Germline CDR1 and CDR2: SGHVS and FNYEAQ. The CDR3 sequence is CASRSRHTSYNEQFF. The CDR3 DNA is TGTGCCAGCAGATCTCGACACACCTCCTACAATGAGCAGTTCTTC.

The chain combines TRBV6-1 with TRBJ2-1; 11 positions agree with TRBD2. Germline loops: CDR1 MNHNS, CDR2 SASEGT. The CDR3 is made up of 19 amino acids. V lost 1 base, J lost 0 bases, and 8 bases stayed unmatched. CDR3 sequence: CASSEGLGLAASSYNEQFF. For the CDR3, the DNA is TGTGCCAGCAGTGAAGGACTGGGACTAGCGGCGAGCTCCTACAATGAGCAGTTCTTC.

This rearrangement joins TRBV18 to TRBJ2-5; D gene uncertain. Germline V lookup: CDR1 KGHSH, CDR2 LQKENI. V lost 1 base and J 4 bases, leaving 10 bases between the germline ends. CDR3 length: 14 amino acids. CDR3: CASSPQPERETQYF. CDR3 sequence (DNA): TGTGCCAGCTCACCACAGCCCGAGCGAGAGACCCAGTACTTC. Filled out from reference TRBV18 and TRBJ2-5, the complete variable domain reads NAGVMQNPRHLVRRRGQEARLRCSPMKGHSHVYWYRQLPEEGLKFMVYLQKENIIDESGMPKERFSAEFPKEGPSILRIQQVVRGDSAAYFCASSPQPERETQYFGPGTRLLVL.

The gene calls are TRBV4-3 and TRBJ1-1; D remains ambiguous. There are 13 residues in the CDR3. V gave up 1 base and J gave up 7 bases, with 10 bases separating them. Germline V gene lookup returns CDR1 LGHNA and CDR2 YSLEER. This chain's CDR3 is CASSQGDTDEAFF. CDR3 bases: TGCGCCAGCAGCCAAGGTGACACCGATGAAGCTTTCTTT.

Concerning this clone itself: An end of the junction differs from the germline gene, which may be a read error. The chain combines TRBV11-2 with TRBJ2-7, with 10 nucleotides matching TRBD1. The germline gives CDR1 SGHAT, CDR2 FQNNGV. The CDR3 runs to 14 residues. The CDR3 DNA reads TGTGCCAGCAGTTTAGGACAGGGGGGGTACGAGCAGTACTTC. Its translation is CASSLGQGGYEQYF.

The rearrangement joins TRBV7-2 to TRBJ2-3; the D gene is possibly TRBD2 (6 bases). There are 12 residues in the CDR3. Per germline, CDR1 SGHTA and CDR2 FQGNSA. Trimming pared 5 bases from V and 14 bases from J, leaving 17 bases between. This CDR3 is CASSPSTGVLYF. CDR3 coding DNA: TGTGCCAGCAGCCCCAGTACGGGAGTCCTGTATTTT.

The rearrangement uses TRBV28 and TRBJ1-2; D gene ambiguous. The V gene lost 7 bases and the J gene lost 3 bases, with 15 bases spanning the gap. The CDR3 is made up of 14 amino acids. CDR1 is MDHEN, CDR2 SYDVKM, per germline. CDR3 protein: CASTITEQDYGYTF. The CDR3 DNA reads as TGTGCCAGCACCATTACTGAGCAGGACTATGGCTACACCTTC.

V and J are TRBV30 and TRBJ1-5, with 8 positions matching TRBD1. The ends lost 3 bases at V and 2 bases at J; junction bases unmatched: 6. CDR3 length: 15 residues. The germline gives CDR1 GTSNPN, CDR2 SVGIG (reference sequence). This CDR3 reads CAWSRGTGGNQPQHF. The CDR3 DNA reads as TGTGCCTGGAGCAGGGGGACAGGAGGCAATCAGCCCCAGCATTTT.

This clone was seen once. The rearrangement links TRBV6-2 or TRBV6-3 to TRBJ1-3; 8 bases agree with TRBD1. CDR1 MNHEY and CDR2 SVGEGT come from the germline V gene. There are 15 residues in the CDR3. The V gene end was trimmed by 5 bases and the J gene end by 5 bases; junction bases not matched to a gene: 8. In DNA form, the CDR3 reads TGTGCCAGCAGTCCCCGGGACAGGAGTAGAAACACCATATATTTT. Protein product: CASSPRDRSRNTIYF.

The chain combines TRBV3-1 (or the pseudogene TRBV3-2) with TRBJ2-7, with 9 bases lining up with TRBD2. Germline CDR1 and CDR2: LGHDT and YNNKEL (reference sequence). The CDR3 spans 17 residues. The V segment lost 1 base and the J segment 2 bases; nucleotides outside the gene matches: 9. The CDR3 is CASSQVGVAGGTYEQYF. As DNA, the CDR3 is TGTGCCAGCAGCCAAGTGGGGGTGGCGGGAGGGACCTACGAGCAGTACTTC.

In this sample, this clone turned up once. This chain joins TRBV9 and TRBJ2-3, with 8 positions matching TRBD1. The CDR3 is 15 amino acids. Losses at the gene ends were 4 bases for V and 6 bases for J; bases not matched to a gene: 10. Germline V gives CDR1 SGDLS, CDR2 YYNGEE. The CDR3 coding sequence is TGTGCCAGCAGCCCTACACCGGACAGGGCGGATACGCAGTATTTT. Its protein is CASSPTPDRADTQYF.

J is TRBJ1-6 and V is TRBV18; 7 bases agree with TRBD1. The CDR3 is 15 residues long. Germline CDR1 is KGHSH and CDR2 is LQKENI. With 2 bases clipped from V and 9 bases from J, the junction kept 7 bases outside the gene matches. The CDR3 DNA is TGTGCCAGCTCACCAGGACAGGCGTGGGGTTCACCCCTCCACTTT. Protein sequence: CASSPGQAWGSPLHF.

The chain joins TRBV29-1 to TRBJ2-3; 11 nucleotides align to TRBD2. Germline V gene lookup returns CDR1 SQVTM and CDR2 ANQGSEA. V lost 4 bases and J lost 6; bases outside the gene matches: 6. CDR3 length: 14 amino acids. The CDR3 loop is CSVVGTSGRDTQYF. The CDR3 nucleotides read TGCAGCGTTGTTGGGACTAGCGGTCGTGATACGCAGTATTTT.

This clone has only one observation. V gene TRBV30 combines with J gene TRBJ1-1, with D possibly being TRBD1 (5 bases). The CDR3 consists of 13 residues. Germline CDR1 GTSNPN, CDR2 SVGIG (reference sequence). Trimming left V 3 bases short and J 1 base short, with 9 bases between. The CDR3 protein is CAWRTGPNTEAFF. The CDR3 DNA sequence: TGTGCCTGGAGAACAGGCCCGAACACTGAAGCTTTCTTT.

The rearrangement links TRBV7-9 to TRBJ1-1; 8 nucleotides line up with TRBD1. This CDR3 is 16 amino acids long. Looked up from germline, CDR1 is SEHNR and CDR2 is FQNEAQ (reference sequence). Losses at the gene ends were 5 bases for V and 0 bases for J; bases not matched to a gene: 8. CDR3 DNA sequence: TGTGCCAGCAGCCGCGGGCGACAGGGGCTGAACACTGAAGCTTTCTTT. It translates to CASSRGRQGLNTEAFF.

This chain connects TRBV4-3 to TRBJ2-7; TRBD1 aligns across 8 bases. This CDR3 has 13 amino acids. V dropped 4 bases and J dropped 2; count of bases not matched to a gene: 1. Germline V gene data show CDR1 as LGHNA and CDR2 as YSLEER. This chain's CDR3 is CASSPGQAYEQYF. The CDR3, as DNA: TGCGCCAGCAGCCCGGGACAGGCCTACGAGCAGTACTTC.

J is TRBJ2-1 and V is TRBV7-2, with 7 bases lining up with TRBD2. The CDR3 extends over 17 amino acids. Trimming took 4 bases from V and 5 from J; bases not matched to a gene: 14. CDR1 is SGHTA, CDR2 FQGNSA, per germline. The CDR3 DNA is TGTGCCAGCAGCTCCCAGGGCGCGGGAGCGTTCAACAATGAGCAGTTCTTC. Protein sequence: CASSSQGAGAFNNEQFF.

Turning to this clone: Other DNA sequences in this sample translate to the same CDR3. V and J are TRBV30 and TRBJ1-6; 7 bases align to TRBD1. There are 13 residues in the CDR3. Germline trimming cut 3 bases from V and 7 bases from J; bases unmatched to any gene: 3. Germline loops: CDR1 GTSNPN, CDR2 SVGIG (reference sequence). The CDR3: CAWSPGQNSPLHF. CDR3 DNA sequence: TGTGCCTGGAGCCCGGGACAGAATTCACCCCTCCACTTT.

The chain couples TRBV11-3 to TRBJ2-1, with 9 nucleotides matching TRBD2. V shed 5 bases and J 5 bases; nucleotides not matched to a gene: 10. The CDR3 covers 16 residues. CDR1 and CDR2 from the germline V gene are SGHNT and YENEEA. The CDR3 loop reads CASSPPAGLANNEQFF. The CDR3 DNA sequence: TGTGCCAGCAGCCCCCCCGCGGGACTAGCTAACAATGAGCAGTTCTTC.

This clone was seen a few times. The V gene is TRBV27, the J gene TRBJ2-7; 8 bases agree with TRBD1. Trimming at V came to 5 bases and at J to 5 bases, leaving 14 bases not matched to a gene. The CDR3 contains 16 residues. Germline values: CDR1 MNHEY, CDR2 SMNVEV (reference sequence). In DNA form, the CDR3 reads TGTGCCAGCAGTCCACTCTCCGGGACAGGACCTAACGAGCAGTACTTC. This codes for CASSPLSGTGPNEQYF.

In regard to this clone: Other nucleotide sequences from this sample produce the same CDR3. This CDR3 reads CASSRTGGSGANVLTF. The DNA of the CDR3 is TGTGCCAGCAGCCGAACGGGGGGCTCTGGGGCCAACGTCCTGACTTTC. V and J are TRBV7-3 and TRBJ2-6, with 7 nucleotides matching TRBD2. The V gene's germline CDR1 is SGHTA and CDR2 FQGTGA. CDR3 length: 16 residues. Unmatched junction bases numbered 4, after V lost 5 bases and J lost 0 bases.

CDR3 sequence: CASSPGQAAVVYEQYF. The CDR3 DNA is TGTGCCAGCAGCCCCGGACAGGCCGCCGTCGTCTACGAGCAGTACTTC. V gene TRBV5-5 combines with J gene TRBJ2-7; TRBD1 agrees at 7 bases. The CDR3 consists of 16 residues. The ends lost 4 bases at V and 3 bases at J; junction bases unmatched: 13. Germline V CDR1 and CDR2: SGHKS, YYEKEE (reference sequence).

To note about this clone: One end of the junction does not line up with germline, which may come from a read error. The V call is TRBV6-1, the J call TRBJ1-2, with TRBD1 identical over 7 bases. This CDR3 comprises 15 residues. Germline-derived CDR1 and CDR2 are MNHNS and SASEGT. This CDR3 reads CASREVMGQNYGYTF. The CDR3 coding sequence is TGTGCCAGCAGGGAAGTAATGGGACAGAACTATGGCTACACCTTC.

J is TRBJ2-7 and V is TRBV6-2 or TRBV6-3, with 10 bases identical to TRBD1. Germline trimming cut 6 bases from V and 7 bases from J; bases unmatched to any gene: 12. CDR3 length: 15 amino acids. The germline V gene has CDR1 MNHEY and CDR2 SVGEGT. The CDR3 region has the DNA TGTGCCAGCAGCAGACCGGGACAGGGGTTGGGAGAGCAGTACTTC. It is translated as CASSRPGQGLGEQYF.

The chain recombines TRBV30 with TRBJ2-1; D ambiguous. V was cut by 0 bases and J by 4 bases, with 13 bases left in between. This CDR3 is built from 15 residues. Germline CDR1 is GTSNPN and CDR2 is SVGIG (reference sequence). CDR3 bases: TGTGCCTGGAGTGTATCGGTGGGCCTTTACAATGAGCAGTTCTTC. This gives the protein CAWSVSVGLYNEQFF.

This clone came up many times. The chain links TRBV30 to TRBJ1-3; weak D call: TRBD1 (5 bases). The CDR3 covers 17 residues. V was trimmed by 5 bases and J by 0 bases, leaving 20 bases between them. Germline V gene sequence: CDR1 GTSNPN, CDR2 SVGIG (reference sequence). The CDR3 spells CAWAQGRYSASGNTIYF. Written as DNA, the CDR3 is TGTGCCTGGGCGCAGGGTCGATACTCTGCCTCTGGAAACACCATATATTTT.

This clone showed up just once. V is TRBV7-9 and J is TRBJ1-2; 10 bases fit TRBD1. Germline CDR1 reads SEHNR; CDR2 reads FQNEAQ (reference sequence). The V gene end was trimmed by 4 bases and the J gene end by 4 bases; junction bases not matched to a gene: 6. The CDR3 loop spans 15 amino acids. Here the CDR3 DNA reads TGTGCCAGCAGCTCCCGGGACAGGGGAGTCTATGGCTACACCTTC. It encodes CASSSRDRGVYGYTF.

The chain carries TRBV5-1 and TRBJ1-1; D unresolved. The ends were cut back, 4 bases at V and 1 base at J, with 14 bases in the middle. CDR1 is SGHRS and CDR2 is YFSETQ in the germline V gene. The CDR3 spans 15 residues. DNA of the CDR3: TGCGCCAGCAGCGAGGGCTTTAATAGGAACACTGAAGCTTTCTTT. It encodes CASSEGFNRNTEAFF. Using reference TRBV5-1 and TRBJ1-1 for the parts outside the CDR3, the full variable domain is KAGVTQTPRYLIKTRGQQVTLSCSPISGHRSVSWYQQTPGQGLQFLFEYFSETQRNKGNFPGRFSGRQFSNSRSEMNVSTLELGDSALYLCASSEGFNRNTEAFFGQGTRLTVV.

The rearrangement uses TRBV19 and TRBJ1-1, with D tentatively TRBD1 (6 bases). V lost 10 bases and J lost 11, with 23 bases in between. CDR1 and CDR2 from the germline V gene are LNHDA and SQIVND (reference sequence). CDR3 length: 13 residues. The CDR3 DNA sequence: TGTGCCACGTCTCAACAGGGAGCCATCGAGGCTTTCTTT. It is translated as CATSQQGAIEAFF.

This clone was seen more than once but under ten times. The rearrangement links TRBV29-1 to TRBJ2-7; 8 bases map to TRBD2. V lost 5 bases to trimming and J lost 5 bases; unmatched junction nucleotides: 5. Germline values: CDR1 SQVTM, CDR2 ANQGSEA. The CDR3 has 12 residues. CDR3 DNA: TGCAGCGTTAATCGAGCGGGAGACGAGCAGTACTTC. As protein: CSVNRAGDEQYF.

The chain recombines TRBV5-8 with TRBJ1-6; TRBD1 aligns across 8 bases. The trim removed 1 base at V and 5 bases at J, leaving 5 bases unmatched. Germline CDR1 SGHTS, CDR2 YDEGEE. The CDR3 runs to 16 residues. The CDR3 loop is CASSLNRGRNNSPLHF. CDR3 bases: TGTGCCAGCAGCTTGAACAGGGGGAGAAATAATTCACCCCTCCACTTT.

The chain has TRBV2 and TRBJ2-7; 10 nucleotides agree with TRBD1. CDR3 size: 14 residues. V was pared by 6 bases and J by 3 bases, with 5 bases of the junction left unmatched. CDR1 SNHLY and CDR2 FYNNEI come from the germline V gene. CDR3 in DNA: TGTGCCAGCAGGACGTGGACAGGGGGCTACGAGCAGTACTTC. This sequence encodes CASRTWTGGYEQYF.